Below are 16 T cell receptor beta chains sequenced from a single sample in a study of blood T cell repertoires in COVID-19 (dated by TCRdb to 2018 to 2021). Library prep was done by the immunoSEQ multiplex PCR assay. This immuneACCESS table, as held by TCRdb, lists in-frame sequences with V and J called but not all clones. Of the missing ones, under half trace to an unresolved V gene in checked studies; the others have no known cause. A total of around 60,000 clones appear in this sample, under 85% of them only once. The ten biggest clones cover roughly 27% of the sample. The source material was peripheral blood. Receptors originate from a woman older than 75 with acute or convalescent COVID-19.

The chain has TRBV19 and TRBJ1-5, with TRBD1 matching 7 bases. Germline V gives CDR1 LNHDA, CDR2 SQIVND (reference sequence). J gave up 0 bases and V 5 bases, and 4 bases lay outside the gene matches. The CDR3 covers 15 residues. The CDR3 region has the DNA TGTGCCAGTAGTCCTGACAGGGTTAGCAATCAGCCCCAGCATTTT. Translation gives CASSPDRVSNQPQHF.

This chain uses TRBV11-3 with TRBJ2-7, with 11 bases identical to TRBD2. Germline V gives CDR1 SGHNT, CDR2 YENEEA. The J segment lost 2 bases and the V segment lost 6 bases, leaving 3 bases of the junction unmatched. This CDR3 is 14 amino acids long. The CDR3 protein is CASSWGLAAYEQYF. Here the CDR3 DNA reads TGTGCCAGCAGTTGGGGACTAGCGGCCTACGAGCAGTACTTC.

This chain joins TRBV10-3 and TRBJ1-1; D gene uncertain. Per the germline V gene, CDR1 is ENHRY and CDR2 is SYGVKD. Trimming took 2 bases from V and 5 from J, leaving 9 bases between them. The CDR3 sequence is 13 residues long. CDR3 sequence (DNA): TGTGCCATCAGTGAGGGGGAGGGAACTGAAGCTTTCTTT. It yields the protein CAISEGEGTEAFF.

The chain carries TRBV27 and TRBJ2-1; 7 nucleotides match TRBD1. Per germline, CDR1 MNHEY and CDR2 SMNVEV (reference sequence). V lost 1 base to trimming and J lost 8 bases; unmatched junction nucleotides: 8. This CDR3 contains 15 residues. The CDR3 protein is CASSLFRGPKDEQFF. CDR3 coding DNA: TGTGCCAGCAGTTTATTTAGGGGGCCGAAGGATGAGCAGTTCTTC.

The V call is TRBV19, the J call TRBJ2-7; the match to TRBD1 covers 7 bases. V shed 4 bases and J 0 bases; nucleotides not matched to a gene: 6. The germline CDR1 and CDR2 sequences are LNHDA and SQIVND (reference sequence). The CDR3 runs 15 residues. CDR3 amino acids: CASSTPGQSSYEQYF. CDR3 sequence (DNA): TGTGCCAGTAGTACACCGGGACAGAGCTCCTACGAGCAGTACTTC.

The CDR3 here is CASSSTDNQETQYF. The CDR3 DNA sequence: TGTGCCAGCAGTTCTACGGACAACCAAGAGACCCAGTACTTC. This chain joins TRBV6-6 and TRBJ2-5, with a possible D match to TRBD1 (5 bases). V lost 4 bases and J 0 bases, leaving 9 bases between the germline ends. CDR3 size: 14 residues. The germline V gene encodes CDR1 MNHNY and CDR2 SVGAGI (reference sequence).

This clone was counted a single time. CDR3 DNA: TGTGCCATCAGTAAGGAGCACACGGCTGGAAACACCATATATTTT. Translation: CAISKEHTAGNTIYF. The chain uses TRBV10-3 and TRBJ1-3; D is undetermined. Between the trimmed V and J ends, which lost 5 bases and 2 bases, there was a span of 13 bases. This CDR3 region has 15 residues. Germline CDR1 reads ENHRY; CDR2 reads SYGVKD.

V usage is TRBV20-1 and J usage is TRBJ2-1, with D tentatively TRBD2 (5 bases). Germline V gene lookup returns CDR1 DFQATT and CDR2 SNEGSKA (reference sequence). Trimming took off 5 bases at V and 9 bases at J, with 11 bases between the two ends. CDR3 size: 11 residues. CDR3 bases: TGCAGTGCTGAGCGGTGGGCTGAGCAGTTCTTC. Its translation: CSAERWAEQFF.

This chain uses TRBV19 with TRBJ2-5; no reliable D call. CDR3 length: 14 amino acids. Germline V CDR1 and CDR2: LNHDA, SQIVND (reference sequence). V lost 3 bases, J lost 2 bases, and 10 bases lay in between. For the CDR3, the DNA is TGTGCCAGTAGTATTGTCGCGGAACAAGAGACCCAGTACTTC. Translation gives CASSIVAEQETQYF.

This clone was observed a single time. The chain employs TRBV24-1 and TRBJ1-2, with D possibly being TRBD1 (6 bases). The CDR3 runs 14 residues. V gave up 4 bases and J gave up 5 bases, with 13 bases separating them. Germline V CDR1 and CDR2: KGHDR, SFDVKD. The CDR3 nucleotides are TGTGCCACCAGTGACCTGGACAGCCCATATGGCTACACCTTC. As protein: CATSDLDSPYGYTF.

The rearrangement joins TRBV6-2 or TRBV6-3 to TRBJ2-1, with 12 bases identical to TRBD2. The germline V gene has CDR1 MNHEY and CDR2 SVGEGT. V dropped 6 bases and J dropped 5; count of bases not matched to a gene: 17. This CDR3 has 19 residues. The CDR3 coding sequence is TGTGCCAGCAGCCCACGCAAGGGGACTAGCGGGTCTAGGGACAATGAGCAGTTCTTC. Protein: CASSPRKGTSGSRDNEQFF.

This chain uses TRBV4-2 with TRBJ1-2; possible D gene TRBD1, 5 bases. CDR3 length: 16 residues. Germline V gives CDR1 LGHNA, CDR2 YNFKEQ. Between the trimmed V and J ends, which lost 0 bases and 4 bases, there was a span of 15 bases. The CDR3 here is CASSQDLRRTLYGYTF. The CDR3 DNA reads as TGTGCCAGCAGCCAAGATTTGAGACGGACACTCTATGGCTACACCTTC.

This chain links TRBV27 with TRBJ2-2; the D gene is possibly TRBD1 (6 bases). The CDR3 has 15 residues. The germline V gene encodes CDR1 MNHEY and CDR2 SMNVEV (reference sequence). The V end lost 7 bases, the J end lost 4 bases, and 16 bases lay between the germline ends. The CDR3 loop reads CASTHRAGFTGELFF. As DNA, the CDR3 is TGTGCCAGCACCCACAGGGCAGGGTTCACCGGGGAGCTGTTTTTT.

The CDR3 loop is CAWSVYIPGANVLTF. CDR3 coding DNA: TGTGCCTGGAGTGTATACATCCCTGGGGCCAACGTCCTGACTTTC. This chain links TRBV30 with TRBJ2-6; D is unclear. This CDR3 spans 15 amino acids. Trimming removed 0 bases at V and 2 bases at J, with 8 bases between. Germline V gene data show CDR1 as GTSNPN and CDR2 as SVGIG (reference sequence).

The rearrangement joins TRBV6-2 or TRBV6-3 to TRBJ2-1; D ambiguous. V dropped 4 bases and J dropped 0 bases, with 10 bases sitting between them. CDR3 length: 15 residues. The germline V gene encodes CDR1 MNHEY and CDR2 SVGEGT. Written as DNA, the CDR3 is TGTGCCAGCAGTTCAGAACCCAGCTCCTACAATGAGCAGTTCTTC. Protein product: CASSSEPSSYNEQFF.

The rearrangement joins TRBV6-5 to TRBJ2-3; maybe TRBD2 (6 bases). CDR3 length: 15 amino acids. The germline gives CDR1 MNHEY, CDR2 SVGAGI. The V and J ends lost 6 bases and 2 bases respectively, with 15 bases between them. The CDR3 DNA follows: TGTGCCAGCAGCCCGGGACTTACCTACACAGATACGCAGTATTTT. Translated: CASSPGLTYTDTQYF.